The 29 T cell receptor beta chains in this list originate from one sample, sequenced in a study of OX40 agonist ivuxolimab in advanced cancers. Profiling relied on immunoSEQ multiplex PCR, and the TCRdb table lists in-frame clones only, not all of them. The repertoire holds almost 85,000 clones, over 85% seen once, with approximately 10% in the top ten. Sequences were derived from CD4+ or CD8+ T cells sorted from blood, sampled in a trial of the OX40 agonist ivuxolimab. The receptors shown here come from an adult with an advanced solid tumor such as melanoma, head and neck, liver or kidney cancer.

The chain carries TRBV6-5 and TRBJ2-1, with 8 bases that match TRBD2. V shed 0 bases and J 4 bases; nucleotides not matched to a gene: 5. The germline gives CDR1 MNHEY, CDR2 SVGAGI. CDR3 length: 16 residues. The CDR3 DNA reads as TGTGCCAGCAGTTACTCAACTAGCGGTAAATACAATGAGCAGTTCTTC. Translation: CASSYSTSGKYNEQFF.

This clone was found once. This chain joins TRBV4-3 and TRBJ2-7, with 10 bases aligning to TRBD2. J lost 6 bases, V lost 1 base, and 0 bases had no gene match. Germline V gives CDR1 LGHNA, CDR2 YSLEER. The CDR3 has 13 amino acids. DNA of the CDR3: TGCGCCAGCAGCCAAGTAGCGGGAGGCGAGCAGTACTTC. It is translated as CASSQVAGGEQYF.

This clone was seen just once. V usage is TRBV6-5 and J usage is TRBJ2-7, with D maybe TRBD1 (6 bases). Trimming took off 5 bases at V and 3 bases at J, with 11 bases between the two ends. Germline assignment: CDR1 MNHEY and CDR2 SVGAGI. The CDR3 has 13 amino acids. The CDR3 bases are TGTGCCAGCAGTGAAAGACAGGTCTACGAGCAGTACTTC. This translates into CASSERQVYEQYF.

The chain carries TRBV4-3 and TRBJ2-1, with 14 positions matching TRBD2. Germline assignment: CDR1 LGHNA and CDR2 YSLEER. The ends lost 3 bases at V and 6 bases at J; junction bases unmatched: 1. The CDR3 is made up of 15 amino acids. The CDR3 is CASSQGLAGANEQFF. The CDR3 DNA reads TGCGCCAGCAGCCAGGGACTAGCGGGAGCCAATGAGCAGTTCTTC.

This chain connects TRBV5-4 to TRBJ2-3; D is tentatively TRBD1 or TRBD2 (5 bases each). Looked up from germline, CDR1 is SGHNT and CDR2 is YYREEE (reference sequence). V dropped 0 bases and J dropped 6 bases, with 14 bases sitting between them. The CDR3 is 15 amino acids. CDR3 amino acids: CASSLAGGRGDTQYF. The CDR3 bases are TGTGCCAGCAGCTTGGCTGGGGGACGGGGCGATACGCAGTATTTT.

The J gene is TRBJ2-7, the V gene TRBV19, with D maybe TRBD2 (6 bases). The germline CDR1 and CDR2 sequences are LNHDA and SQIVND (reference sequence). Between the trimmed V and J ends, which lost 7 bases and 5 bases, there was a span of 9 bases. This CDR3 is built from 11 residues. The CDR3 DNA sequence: TGTGCCAGTAATGCGGGGAACGAGCAGTACTTC. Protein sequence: CASNAGNEQYF.

The CDR3 protein is CASTVVGETQYF. For the CDR3, the DNA is TGTGCCAGCACGGTGGTGGGGGAGACCCAGTACTTC. The chain recombines TRBV6-5 with TRBJ2-5; D is uncertain. The germline V gene encodes CDR1 MNHEY and CDR2 SVGAGI. The V end was cut by 7 bases, the J end by 5 bases, with 11 bases between. The CDR3 totals 12 residues.

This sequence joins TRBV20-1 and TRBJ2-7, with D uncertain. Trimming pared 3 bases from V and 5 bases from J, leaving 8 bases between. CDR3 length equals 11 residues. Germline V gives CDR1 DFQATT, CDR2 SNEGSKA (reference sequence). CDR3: CSARVTHEQYF. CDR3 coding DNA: TGCAGTGCTAGGGTTACCCACGAGCAGTACTTC.

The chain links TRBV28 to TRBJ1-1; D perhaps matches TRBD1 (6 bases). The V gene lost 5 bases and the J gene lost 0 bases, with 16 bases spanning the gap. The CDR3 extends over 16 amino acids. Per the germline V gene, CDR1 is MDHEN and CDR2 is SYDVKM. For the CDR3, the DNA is TGTGCCAGCAGTCCTCGAGGGGGAGGCATGAACACTGAAGCTTTCTTT. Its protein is CASSPRGGGMNTEAFF.

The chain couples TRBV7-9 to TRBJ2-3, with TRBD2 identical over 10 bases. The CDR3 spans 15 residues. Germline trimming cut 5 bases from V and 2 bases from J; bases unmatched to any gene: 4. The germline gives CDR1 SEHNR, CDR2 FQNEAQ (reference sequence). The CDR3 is CASSPGLAVTDTQYF. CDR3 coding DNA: TGTGCCAGCAGCCCCGGACTAGCGGTCACAGATACGCAGTATTTT. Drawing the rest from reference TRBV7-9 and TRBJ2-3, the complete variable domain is DTGVSQNPRHKITKRGQNVTFRCDPISEHNRLYWYRQTLGQGPEFLTYFQNEAQLEKSRLLSDRFSAERPKGSFSTLEIQRTEQGDSAMYLCASSPGLAVTDTQYFGPGTRLTVL.

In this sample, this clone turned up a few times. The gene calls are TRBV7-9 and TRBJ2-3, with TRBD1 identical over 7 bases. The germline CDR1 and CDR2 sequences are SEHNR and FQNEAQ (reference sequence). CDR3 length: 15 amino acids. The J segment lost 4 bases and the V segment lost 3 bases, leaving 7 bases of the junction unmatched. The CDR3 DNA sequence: TGTGCCAGCAGCTTCCCCGAGGGGGCCCCAGATACGCAGTATTTT. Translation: CASSFPEGAPDTQYF.

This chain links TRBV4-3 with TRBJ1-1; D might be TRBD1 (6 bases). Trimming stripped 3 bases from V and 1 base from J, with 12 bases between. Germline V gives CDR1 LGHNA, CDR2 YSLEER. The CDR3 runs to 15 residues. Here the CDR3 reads CASSHRQARNTEAFF. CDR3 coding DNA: TGCGCCAGCAGCCACAGACAGGCCCGGAACACTGAAGCTTTCTTT.

The CDR3 here is CASSLEATGPNYGYTF. The CDR3 DNA reads as TGTGCCAGCAGCTTGGAGGCAACGGGGCCTAACTATGGCTACACCTTC. The chain couples TRBV5-8 to TRBJ1-2; perhaps TRBD1 as D (5 bases). There are 16 residues in the CDR3. Germline V gives CDR1 SGHTS, CDR2 YDEGEE. V was shortened by 0 bases and J by 0 bases, with 12 bases between the two germline ends.

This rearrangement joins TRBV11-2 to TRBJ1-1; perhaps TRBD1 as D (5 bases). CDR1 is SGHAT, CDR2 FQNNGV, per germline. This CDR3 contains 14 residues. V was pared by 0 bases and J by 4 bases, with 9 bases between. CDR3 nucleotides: TGTGCCAGCAGCTTAGATCCCGGGACCACTGAAGCTTTCTTT. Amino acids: CASSLDPGTTEAFF.

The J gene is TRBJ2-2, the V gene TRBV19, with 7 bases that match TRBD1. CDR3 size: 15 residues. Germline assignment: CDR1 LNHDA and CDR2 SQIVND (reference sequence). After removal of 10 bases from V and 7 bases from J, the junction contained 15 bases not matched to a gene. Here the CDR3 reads CATRWSRGLVGELFF. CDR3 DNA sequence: TGTGCCACCCGCTGGTCTAGGGGGCTGGTCGGGGAGCTGTTTTTT.

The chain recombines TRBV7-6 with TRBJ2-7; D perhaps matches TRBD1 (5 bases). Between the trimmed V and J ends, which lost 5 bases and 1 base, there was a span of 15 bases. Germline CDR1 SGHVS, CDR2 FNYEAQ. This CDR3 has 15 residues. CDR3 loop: CASSPQGVSSYEQYF. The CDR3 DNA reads TGTGCCAGCAGCCCTCAGGGTGTATCGTCCTACGAGCAGTACTTC. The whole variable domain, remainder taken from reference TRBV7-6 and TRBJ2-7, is GAGVSQSPRYKVTKRGQDVALRCDPISGHVSLYWYRQALGQGPEFLTYFNYEAQQDKSGLPNDRFSAERPEGSISTLTIQRTEQRDSAMYRCASSPQGVSSYEQYFGPGTRLTVT.

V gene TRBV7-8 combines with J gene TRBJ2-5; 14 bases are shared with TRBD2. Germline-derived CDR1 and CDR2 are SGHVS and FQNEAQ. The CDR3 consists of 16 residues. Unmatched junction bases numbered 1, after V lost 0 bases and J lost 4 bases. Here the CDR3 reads CASSLAGTSGRETQYF. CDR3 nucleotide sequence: TGTGCCAGCAGCTTAGCCGGGACTAGCGGGAGAGAGACCCAGTACTTC.

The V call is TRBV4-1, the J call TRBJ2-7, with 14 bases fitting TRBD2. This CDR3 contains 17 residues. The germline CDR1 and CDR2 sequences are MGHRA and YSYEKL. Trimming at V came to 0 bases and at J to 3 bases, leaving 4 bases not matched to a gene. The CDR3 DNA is TGCGCCAGCAGCCAAGATGGGGGGACTAGCGGGAGCTACGAGCAGTACTTC. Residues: CASSQDGGTSGSYEQYF.

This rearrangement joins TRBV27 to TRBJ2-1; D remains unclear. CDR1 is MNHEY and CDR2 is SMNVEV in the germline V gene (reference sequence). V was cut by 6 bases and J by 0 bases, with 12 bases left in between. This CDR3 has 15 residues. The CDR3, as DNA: TGTGCCAGCAGGGTGGGTCTGAGCTCCTACAATGAGCAGTTCTTC. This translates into CASRVGLSSYNEQFF.

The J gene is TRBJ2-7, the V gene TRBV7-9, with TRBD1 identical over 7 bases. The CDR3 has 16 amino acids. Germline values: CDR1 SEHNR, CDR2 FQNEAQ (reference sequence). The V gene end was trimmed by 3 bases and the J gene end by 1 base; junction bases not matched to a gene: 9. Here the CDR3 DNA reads TGTGCCAGCAGCTTCCTAGGGGGCGCTACTTCCTACGAGCAGTACTTC. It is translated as CASSFLGGATSYEQYF.

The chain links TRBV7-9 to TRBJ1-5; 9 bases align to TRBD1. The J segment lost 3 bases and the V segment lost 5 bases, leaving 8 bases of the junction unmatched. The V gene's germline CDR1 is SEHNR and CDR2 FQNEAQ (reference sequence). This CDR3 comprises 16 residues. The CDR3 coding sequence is TGTGCCAGCAGCGACCGGGACAGGGATCTCAATCAGCCCCAGCATTTT. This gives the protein CASSDRDRDLNQPQHF.

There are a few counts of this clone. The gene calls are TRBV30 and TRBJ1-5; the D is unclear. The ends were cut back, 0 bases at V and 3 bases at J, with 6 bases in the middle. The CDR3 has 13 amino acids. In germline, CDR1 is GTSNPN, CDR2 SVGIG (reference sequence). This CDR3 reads CAWSVTVNQPQHF. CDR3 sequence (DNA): TGTGCCTGGAGTGTAACAGTCAATCAGCCCCAGCATTTT.

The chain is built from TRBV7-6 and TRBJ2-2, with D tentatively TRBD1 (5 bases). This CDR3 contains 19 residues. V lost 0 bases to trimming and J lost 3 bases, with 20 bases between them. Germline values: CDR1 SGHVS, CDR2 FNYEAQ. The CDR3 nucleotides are TGTGCCAGCAGCTTAGCTGACAGCCGACGGATTACGGACACCGGGGAGCTGTTTTTT. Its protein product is CASSLADSRRITDTGELFF.

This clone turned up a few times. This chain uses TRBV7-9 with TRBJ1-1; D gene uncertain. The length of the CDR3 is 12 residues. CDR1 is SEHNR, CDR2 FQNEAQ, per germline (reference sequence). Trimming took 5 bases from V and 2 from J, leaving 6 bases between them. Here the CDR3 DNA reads TGTGCCAGCAGCGGATCAAACACTGAAGCTTTCTTT. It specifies CASSGSNTEAFF. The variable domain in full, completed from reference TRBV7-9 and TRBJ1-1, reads DTGVSQNPRHKITKRGQNVTFRCDPISEHNRLYWYRQTLGQGPEFLTYFQNEAQLEKSRLLSDRFSAERPKGSFSTLEIQRTEQGDSAMYLCASSGSNTEAFFGQGTRLTVV.

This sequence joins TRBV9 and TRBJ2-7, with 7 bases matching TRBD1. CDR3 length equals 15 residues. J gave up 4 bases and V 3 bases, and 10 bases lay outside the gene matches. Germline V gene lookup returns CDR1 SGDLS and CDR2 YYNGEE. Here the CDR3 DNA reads TGTGCCAGCAGCGCCCTCCCGGACAGGAATTACGAGCAGTACTTC. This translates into CASSALPDRNYEQYF.

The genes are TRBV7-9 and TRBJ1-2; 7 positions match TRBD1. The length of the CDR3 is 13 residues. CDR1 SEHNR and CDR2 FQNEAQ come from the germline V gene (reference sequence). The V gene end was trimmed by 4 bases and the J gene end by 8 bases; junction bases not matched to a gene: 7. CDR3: CASSSRDRPGYTF. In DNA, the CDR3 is TGTGCCAGCAGCTCTCGGGACAGACCCGGCTACACCTTC.

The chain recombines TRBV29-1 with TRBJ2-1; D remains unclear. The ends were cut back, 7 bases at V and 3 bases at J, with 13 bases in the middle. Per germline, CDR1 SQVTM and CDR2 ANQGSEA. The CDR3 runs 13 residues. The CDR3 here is CSELQRDYNEQFF. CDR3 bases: TGCAGCGAGCTCCAGCGAGACTACAATGAGCAGTTCTTC.

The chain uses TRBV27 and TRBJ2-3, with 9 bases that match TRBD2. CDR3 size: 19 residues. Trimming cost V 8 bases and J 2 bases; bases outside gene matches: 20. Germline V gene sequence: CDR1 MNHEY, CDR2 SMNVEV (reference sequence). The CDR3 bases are TGTGCCAGCCCTACTCTTAGCGGGAGAAGTAGAGGCGTCACAGATACGCAGTATTTT. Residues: CASPTLSGRSRGVTDTQYF.

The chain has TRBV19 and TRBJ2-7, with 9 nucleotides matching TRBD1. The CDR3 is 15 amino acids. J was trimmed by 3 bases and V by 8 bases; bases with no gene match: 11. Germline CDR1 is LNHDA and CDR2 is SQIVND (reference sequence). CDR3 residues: CASGPGQGRFYEQYF. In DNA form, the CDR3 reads TGTGCCAGTGGTCCCGGACAGGGGAGGTTCTACGAGCAGTACTTC.